This record concerns one TCR beta chain sequence. This clone has just a few counts. What antigen it recognizes has not been identified. No quality values exist for individual bases; no much larger clone is one base distant. The entry originates in a study of cytomegalovirus exposure and HLA in healthy donors (dated by TCRdb to 2015 to 2018). Broadly, across the study: In an earlier analysis of under 750 of the donors, 250 to 300 Gb of sequence data and some 120 million unique TCR beta sequences from roughly 190 million T cells were reported. The aim of the study was to test whether cataloging public T cell receptors could identify signatures of past pathogen exposure. The T cell repertoires of 666 subjects were profiled by immunosequencing and related to cytomegalovirus serostatus. Roughly 5 DR-DQ haplotypes were handled as single units for association and clustering, since linkage in the cohort was strong. A later analysis re-analyzed previously published TCR beta repertoires from roughly 630 donors and added high-resolution HLA genotyping to study TCR occurrence patterns. Across approximately 400 genotyped donors of the cohort, an average of roughly 250,000 unique TCR beta nucleotide sequences per donor were sequenced, and around 20% of those sequences were non-productive. The study combined high-throughput TCR immunosequencing, statistical association of individual TCRs with disease status, and machine learning to predict cytomegalovirus infection status. Typing coverage varied by locus: about 629-630 donors for A, B, C, DRB1 and DQB1; approximately 560 for DQA1; 600 to 610 for DPA1; 450 to 480 for DPB1. Rather than drawing on any new phenotypic data, the later analysis identified candidate immune exposures from TCR beta sequences and the way those sequences occurred across donors. All discovery cohort repertoires had been generated using a single sequencing platform. Both class I and class II loci were covered by HLA typing, at four-digit resolution. Donor age, sex, ethnicity and CMV serostatus were compiled alongside the repertoire data. In a later genetic analysis, genome-wide SNP genotypes for about 55% of the roughly 670 donors were used, and that subset was treated as a discovery cohort. Of the 350 to 400 genotyped donors, around 81% fell in the genetic ancestry cluster associated with self-reported Caucasian donors. To decide whether each TCR beta V gene segment behaved as functional or pseudogenic, an earlier analysis of some 540 of the donors relied on high-throughput TCR beta sequencing. Along with the approximately 600-subject first cohort, a separate validation cohort of 120 different subjects was used. Roughly 290 gigabases of sequencing data and around 80 million unique TCR sequences made up an early release that covered approximately 700 HLA-typed donors.

Broader findings and caveats from the paper: Linkage disequilibrium might explain the correlated functional status among segregating V segments, but an unknown experimental factor could not be excluded. A further reported finding was that TCR beta sequences accurately predicted the HLA-A and HLA-B alleles for most subjects in the first cohort. A group of highly shared sequence variants was considered likely to be a technical artifact of the sequencing pipeline. This cohort had only TCR beta chains sequenced, and the lack of alpha or paired-chain data limited which features could be detected. Three of the identified cytomegalovirus-associated TCR beta chains were confirmed in vitro to be specific for cytomegalovirus antigens. According to the authors, the approach could potentially be generalized to other disease states and immunological phenotypes. A total of 150 or so TCR beta chains were listed by the study as associated with cytomegalovirus. According to a later analysis, most CMV-associated TCR beta chains appeared to be HLA-restricted, and the HLA associations seemed to be driven largely by CMV exposure. An association between a missense DCLRE1C variant and V-gene and J-gene trimming of TCR beta chains was found in a later genetic analysis and replicated in an independent cohort. Because some donors lacked HLA typing at each locus, the association tests relied only on the typed subset. Assigning TCR associations to individual alleles was difficult when HLA alleles, especially DR and DQ, strongly co-occurred. In a later analysis, more than 15,000 TCR beta sequences were associated with specific HLA alleles at a false discovery rate of 0.05. In a later analysis, several top co-occurrence clusters were reported to appear linked to parvovirus B19, influenza, CMV and Epstein-Barr virus. According to a later genetic analysis, donors in an Asian-associated ancestry cluster had fewer N-insertions in productive TCRs than the approximately 650-donor mean. Because counts were too low, roughly 18 rarely observed V segments, including chromosome 9 orphons, were left out of the earlier analysis of over 550 of the donors. Cytomegalovirus status was reported to be diagnosed by the classifier with high specificity and sensitivity in both the original and validation cohorts. Some IMGT-functional V segments, including TRBV6-2 and TRBV6-3, could not be distinguished by the 87-base-pair reads and were therefore excluded. A later analysis found that HLA-associated TCR beta chains were more clonally expanded and had lower generation probabilities than equally common non-associated chains. Presence/absence analyses assumed roughly uniform sequencing depth across donors, an assumption that may not hold. In a later analysis, the rate of TCR association differed among HLA loci, with DRB1 alleles having the most associated TCRs and HLA-C alleles having the fewest. Most TCR sequences were seen in very few donors, while some public TCRs were found in many individuals. CMV serostatus was the only immune exposure information available for the cohort. In an earlier analysis of a few hundred of the donors, most TCR beta V segments were observed in productive rearrangements about 87% or about 30% of the time, broadly matching IMGT annotations.

The cohort was made up of 500 to 850 healthy bone marrow donors. Cohort members were all nominally healthy when sampled, although unrecorded immune exposures were likely present. The donor was CMV seropositive and belonged to the group of 250 to 300 seropositive cohort members. A peripheral blood sample was provided by each donor, and peripheral blood mononuclear cells were used for TCR beta sequencing. The Qiagen DNeasy Blood Extraction Kit was used to extract genomic DNA from the blood cell samples. From V the trimming removes 0 bases and from J it removes 3 bases, while the gene matches leave 5 bases of the junction unaccounted for. Including cysteine and phenylalanine, the CDR3 has 15 amino acids. Only the CDR3 DNA is retained, 45 bases long and in frame from the first base. CDR1 and CDR2 are read off the germline V gene as SGHNT and YENEEA. The library came from the immunoSEQ multiplex PCR assay. For the multiplex PCR, a mixture combining 60 forward primers for TCR Vbeta segments and 13 reverse primers for TCR Jbeta segments was used. Amplification of the CDR3 region of rearranged TCR beta genes was performed with a multiplex PCR assay on genomic DNA. Amplified TCR beta libraries were sequenced as 87-base-pair reads on the Illumina HiSeq System. Turning to the authors' computational methods: A later analysis counted approximately 76 million unique TCR beta chains across the roughly 700 repertoires, and approximately 11 million of these chains were shared by at least two donors. To remove PCR and sequencing errors, raw reads were error-corrected and collapsed into unique sequences using a nearest-neighbor algorithm that merged closely related sequences. To assign V, D and J gene segments, CDR3 sequences were aligned to IMGT reference sequences. For a sequence to be retained, a match of at least six nucleotides was required to both a V gene segment and a J gene segment. Rearrangements were classified as productive when the CDR3 lacked stop codons and remained in frame with V and J, and all other rearrangements were classified as non-productive. CDR3 was defined according to IMGT convention as the region running from the second conserved V-encoded cysteine to the conserved J-encoded phenylalanine. In an earlier analysis of approximately 500 of the donors, sequences lacking an unambiguous match to a single V gene segment were excluded. In an earlier analysis of about 590 of the donors, a V segment was called functional when productive rearrangements were above 56.7%, and segregating when the standard deviation between donors exceeded 5%. A statistical classification framework was built for diagnosing cytomegalovirus status from the catalog of TCR beta chain sequences. A later analysis assigned V and J genes by comparing TCR nucleotide sequences with IMGT/GENE-DB human TR gene sequences. In a later analysis, CDR3 sequences and most-parsimonious VDJ recombination scenarios were assigned using the TCRdist pipeline. A later analysis defined each TCR beta chain by its CDR3 amino acid sequence plus V-gene family, and excluded reads lacking a unique V-gene family. In a later analysis, around 650 highly shared, low-generation-probability nucleotide sequences were removed to address suspected cross-contamination and a sequencing artifact. In a later analysis, a clonal expansion index for each public chain was calculated from normalized within-repertoire ranks of inferred template counts. In a later analysis, generation probabilities were computed using a VDJ recombination model fitted to out-of-frame rearrangements, and the results were checked against IGoR. Hypergeometric tests were used in a later analysis to score TCR-TCR, TCR-HLA and TCR-CMV co-occurrence, with a repertoire-size bias correction applied to the TCR pairs. False discovery rates were estimated in a later analysis by permuting HLA or CMV assignments 20 times. In a later analysis, co-occurring TCRs were grouped using DBSCAN, and TCRdist sequence similarity was added for clustering within HLA-allele-positive subsets. For co-occurrence clustering, repertoires with fewer than 30,000 or more than 120,000 public chains were excluded, along with about five repertoires with anomalous nucleotide sharing. In TCRdb, the immuneACCESS table is reduced to in-frame sequences with V and J assigned. These tables do not hold every clone; where another copy was compared, an unresolved V gene accounts for under half, and the others remain unexplained. V and J calls and clone size are those listed in that table; D and trimming were worked out from the DNA. Here the sample has around 190,000 clones; about 80% occur a single time. Around 3.7% of the sample is taken by the ten largest.

Recombination connected TRBV11-3 to TRBJ2-7, with 7 bases aligning to TRBD1. Sequenced sample: PBMCs. The receptor comes from a middle-aged man in good health and CMV-seropositive. At the DNA level, the sequence is TGTGCCAGCAGCTTAGATCGGGACAGAGACTACGAGCAGTACTTC. The resulting protein is CASSLDRDRDYEQYF. When the CDR3 is completed using the reference TRBV11-3 and TRBJ2-7 genes on either side, the full variable domain is EAGVVQSPRYKIIEKKQPVAFWCNPISGHNTLYWYLQNLGQGPELLIRYENEEAVDDSQLPKDRFSAERLKGVDSTLKIQPAELGDSAVYLCASSLDRDRDYEQYFGPGTRLTVT.